This is a list of T cell receptor beta chains from one sample in a study of blood T cell repertoires in COVID-19. The data were produced by immunoSEQ multiplex PCR, yet TCRdb's version contains in-frame clones alone and is incomplete. The profile shows approximately 270,000 clones, 70% to 90% of them singletons. Source material: peripheral blood. These receptors all stem from a man between 18 and 29 years old with active or convalescent COVID-19. Both conserved end residues are trimmed from each CDR3.

ASSASTGSYNSPLH	TRBJ1-6	TRBV10-2
ASSFAASGSYAKNIQY	TRBJ2-4	TRBV7-2
ASSFATGGGEKLF	TRBJ1-4	TRBV7-8
ASSLRGGENIQY	TRBJ2-4	TRBV5-4
ASSPGGTTEAF	TRBJ1-1	TRBV27
ASSLDSFSGNTIY	TRBJ1-3	TRBV6-5
ASSSGITDTQY	TRBJ2-3	TRBV7-6
ASSPPSGRDTQY	TRBJ2-3	TRBV7-2
ASSQDGSGVT	TRBJ1-2	TRBV3-1/TRBV3-2
ASSQDPSGEKETQY	TRBJ2-5	TRBV14
AWDKLNGELF	TRBJ2-2	TRBV30
ASSLSDSGNTEAF	TRBJ1-1	TRBV28
ASSFGEGGSEAF	TRBJ1-1	TRBV28
ASSFYQGSGYT	TRBJ1-2	TRBV27
ASSLHNDQPQH	TRBJ1-5	TRBV7-9
ASSLGTGRANTEAF	TRBJ1-1	TRBV7-8
ASRQHGGGPQH	TRBJ1-5	TRBV3-1/TRBV3-2
ASRSYGGTIY	TRBJ1-3	TRBV6-5
ASSFVGQGVVQY	TRBJ2-7	TRBV5-1
ASSVEGTGYEQY	TRBJ2-7	TRBV9
ASSISGSYEQY	TRBJ2-7	TRBV19
ASSLGLQGAKGEQY	TRBJ2-7	TRBV5-1
ASSLGPRGRIVGEKLF	TRBJ1-4	TRBV7-2
ASSLADGGWVKNIQY	TRBJ2-4	TRBV5-5
ASSLPSGGANEQF	TRBJ2-1	TRBV5-1
ASSLSGVTEAF	TRBJ1-1	TRBV7-8
ASSIQGRTDTQY	TRBJ2-3	TRBV19
SVSRGVNTEAF	TRBJ1-1	TRBV20-1
ASRLTSGRADTQY	TRBJ2-3	TRBV5-4
ASSFDRGVVETQY	TRBJ2-5	TRBV5-4
ASSGKREQVNEQF	TRBJ2-1	TRBV5-4
ASSRVGRSSYNEQF	TRBJ2-1	TRBV4-1
ASSAQTGFTEAF	TRBJ1-1	TRBV5-4
ASSVQDSYEQY	TRBJ2-7	TRBV19
ASSLEGGSYQPQH	TRBJ1-5	TRBV5-1
ASSLHQGTGTEAF	TRBJ1-1	TRBV5-1
ASSPGGRPQETQY	TRBJ2-5	TRBV9
ASSQIRQGFAGNTIY	TRBJ1-3	TRBV27
ASSVNRGLTNTGELF	TRBJ2-2	TRBV9